This TCR beta chain was observed in a study of blood T cell repertoires in COVID-19. In the case of this clone: A read error may produce the germline difference seen at one junction end.

Assay used: immunoSEQ multiplex PCR; TCRdb lists only in-frame clones, some missing. The table records around 180,000 clones, under 85% of them present only once. CDR1 and CDR2 (germline): LGHDT, YNNKEL (reference sequence). This CDR3 spans 12 amino acids. This sequence was found in a human donor in a cohort sampled during active COVID-19. The chain is built from TRBV3-1 (or the pseudogene TRBV3-2) and TRBJ1-6; 10 bases line up with TRBD1. Sequenced: peripheral blood. CDR3 bases: TGTGCCAGCAGCCAAGGGACAGGGGGGGCGATCTTT. It specifies CASSQGTGGAIF.